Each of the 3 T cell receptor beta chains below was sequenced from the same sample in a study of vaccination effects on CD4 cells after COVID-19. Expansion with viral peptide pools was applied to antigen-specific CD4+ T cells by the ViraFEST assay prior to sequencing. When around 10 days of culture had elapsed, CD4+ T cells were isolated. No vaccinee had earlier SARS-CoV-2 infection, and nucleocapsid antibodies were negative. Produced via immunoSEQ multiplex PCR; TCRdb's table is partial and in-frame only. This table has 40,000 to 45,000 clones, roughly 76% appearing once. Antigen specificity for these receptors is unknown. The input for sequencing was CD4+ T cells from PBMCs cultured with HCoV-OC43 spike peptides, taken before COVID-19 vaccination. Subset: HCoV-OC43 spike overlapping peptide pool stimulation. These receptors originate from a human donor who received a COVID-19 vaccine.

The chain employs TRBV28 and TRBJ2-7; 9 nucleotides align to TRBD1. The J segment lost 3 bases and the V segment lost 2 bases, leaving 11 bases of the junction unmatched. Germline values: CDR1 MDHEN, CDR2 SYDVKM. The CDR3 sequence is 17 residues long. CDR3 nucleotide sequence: TGTGCCAGCAGTTTAACAGGGGGCATTTCTGGCATCTACGAGCAGTACTTC. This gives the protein CASSLTGGISGIYEQYF.

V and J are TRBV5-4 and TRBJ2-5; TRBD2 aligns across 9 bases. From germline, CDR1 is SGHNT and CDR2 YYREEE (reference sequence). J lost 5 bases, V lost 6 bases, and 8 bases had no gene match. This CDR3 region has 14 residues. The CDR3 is CASTLAGEGETQYF. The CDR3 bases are TGTGCCAGCACCTTAGCGGGGGAAGGGGAGACCCAGTACTTC.

This CDR3 reads CASSLSSGGETQYF. Written as DNA, the CDR3 is TGTGCCAGCAGCTTGAGTAGCGGGGGGGAGACCCAGTACTTC. The chain recombines TRBV5-5 with TRBJ2-5; 10 bases fit TRBD2. The length of the CDR3 is 14 residues. V was pared by 1 base and J by 5 bases, with 2 bases of the junction left unmatched. Germline V CDR1 and CDR2: SGHKS, YYEKEE (reference sequence).